These 32 T cell receptor beta chains originate from one sample sequenced in a study of cytomegalovirus exposure and HLA in healthy donors. PCR was performed using 60 Vbeta and 13 Jbeta primers. Sequencing used immunoSEQ multiplex PCR; TCRdb keeps in-frame clones, though not all of them. The data show approximately 220,000 clones, roughly 82% seen once. The sequencing input was PBMCs. The source is a middle-aged man in good health and CMV-seropositive.

CDR3 loop: CASSGDSLQPQHF. CDR3 in DNA: TGTGCCAGCAGTGGGGACAGCCTTCAGCCCCAGCATTTT. V gene TRBV6-1 combines with J gene TRBJ1-5, with 7 bases lining up with TRBD1. The CDR3 consists of 13 residues. Trimming at V came to 4 bases and at J to 6 bases, leaving 3 bases not matched to a gene. Germline lookup yields CDR1 MNHNS and CDR2 SASEGT.

The chain combines TRBV6-4 with TRBJ2-2; TRBD2 matches 9 bases. This CDR3 has 16 amino acids. Germline CDR1 and CDR2: MRHNA and SNTAGT. V was pared by 2 bases and J by 5 bases, with 6 bases of the junction left unmatched. CDR3 protein: CASSDLSGSSTGELFF. The CDR3 DNA sequence: TGTGCCAGCAGTGACCTTAGCGGGAGCTCGACCGGGGAGCTGTTTTTT.

This clone was seen only a few times. The chain couples TRBV2 to TRBJ1-5; no reliable D call. CDR1 is SNHLY, CDR2 FYNNEI, per germline. The CDR3 is 15 amino acids. V was pared by 5 bases and J by 2 bases, with 13 bases between. The CDR3 sequence is CASSWAIPGNQPQHF. The CDR3 DNA is TGTGCCAGCAGTTGGGCCATCCCAGGCAATCAGCCCCAGCATTTT.

V and J are TRBV7-2 and TRBJ2-2, with D maybe TRBD2 (6 bases). V lost 2 bases, J lost 7 bases, and 17 bases lay in between. CDR1 SGHTA and CDR2 FQGNSA come from the germline V gene. The CDR3 is 16 residues long. CDR3 bases: TGTGCCAGCAGCTTACTAATACTAGCAGGTGGCGGGGAGCTGTTTTTT. It yields the protein CASSLLILAGGGELFF. Full variable domain (remainder filled in from reference TRBV7-2 and TRBJ2-2): GAGVSQSPSNKVTEKGKDVELRCDPISGHTALYWYRQSLGQGLEFLIYFQGNSAPDKSGLPSDRFSAERTGGSVSTLTIQRTQQEDSAVYLCASSLLILAGGGELFFGEGSRLTVL.

The genes are TRBV9 and TRBJ2-7; 8 bases map to TRBD2. The CDR3 spans 18 residues. V was pared by 0 bases and J by 0 bases, with 11 bases of the junction left unmatched. Germline V gene data show CDR1 as SGDLS and CDR2 as YYNGEE. This CDR3 reads CASSVGPGGPSSSYEQYF. In DNA form, the CDR3 reads TGTGCCAGCAGCGTAGGGCCGGGAGGGCCCTCGAGCTCCTACGAGCAGTACTTC.

The chain links TRBV6-6 to TRBJ1-1, with D unclear. Per the germline V gene, CDR1 is MNHNY and CDR2 is SVGAGI (reference sequence). This CDR3 region has 14 residues. The V gene lost 0 bases and the J gene lost 7 bases, with 12 bases spanning the gap. CDR3 sequence: CASSYSQAGFEAFF. Written as DNA, the CDR3 is TGTGCCAGCAGTTACTCGCAAGCAGGTTTTGAAGCTTTCTTT.

The chain employs TRBV5-1 and TRBJ2-1; TRBD1 might be the D (6 bases). V lost 4 bases and J 4 bases, leaving 15 bases between the germline ends. The CDR3 contains 15 residues. The germline V gene has CDR1 SGHRS and CDR2 YFSETQ. CDR3 loop: CASSPDSLIYNEQFF. The CDR3 region has the DNA TGCGCCAGCAGCCCGGACAGCTTAATATACAATGAGCAGTTCTTC. The whole variable domain, filled in from reference TRBV5-1 and TRBJ2-1, reads KAGVTQTPRYLIKTRGQQVTLSCSPISGHRSVSWYQQTPGQGLQFLFEYFSETQRNKGNFPGRFSGRQFSNSRSEMNVSTLELGDSALYLCASSPDSLIYNEQFFGPGTRLTVL.

V is TRBV19 and J is TRBJ2-5, with TRBD2 matching over 9 bases. CDR1 is LNHDA, CDR2 SQIVND, per germline (reference sequence). V lost 5 bases and J lost 11; bases outside the gene matches: 15. The CDR3 covers 15 residues. The CDR3 is CASSPQALRGGEQYF. The CDR3 DNA sequence: TGTGCCAGTAGTCCACAGGCCCTGCGGGGGGGAGAGCAGTACTTC.

The V gene is TRBV18, the J gene TRBJ1-2; 10 bases are a match to TRBD1. Germline V gene lookup returns CDR1 KGHSH and CDR2 LQKENI. Trimming cost V 4 bases and J 3 bases; bases outside gene matches: 8. CDR3 length: 16 residues. The CDR3 DNA follows: TGTGCCAGCTCACGAGGAGACAGGGGGCCTGACTATGGCTACACCTTC. It specifies CASSRGDRGPDYGYTF.

This chain joins TRBV28 and TRBJ1-5; D call uncertain. The germline V gene encodes CDR1 MDHEN and CDR2 SYDVKM. Trimming left V 3 bases short and J 7 bases short, with 10 bases between. The CDR3 has 13 amino acids. For the CDR3, the DNA is TGTGCCAGCAGTTTTGGAGGGATCCAGCCCCAGCATTTT. Translating it yields CASSFGGIQPQHF.

The genes are TRBV5-1 and TRBJ1-1; D is undetermined. The CDR3 runs to 14 residues. Germline CDR1 reads SGHRS; CDR2 reads YFSETQ. Trimming removed 5 bases from V and 5 bases from J, with 16 bases in between. CDR3 DNA sequence: TGCGCCAGCAGTTCAGCCCTTCTGGAGACTGAAGCTTTCTTT. This encodes CASSSALLETEAFF.

This chain connects TRBV7-9 to TRBJ2-6; 8 bases are a match to TRBD2. From germline, CDR1 is SEHNR and CDR2 FQNEAQ (reference sequence). V lost 2 bases and J lost 0; bases outside the gene matches: 6. This CDR3 is built from 18 residues. In DNA, the CDR3 is TGTGCCAGCAGCTTACCCAGGACTAGCAACTCTGGGGCCAACGTCCTGACTTTC. It is translated as CASSLPRTSNSGANVLTF.

This clone was recorded once. The chain employs TRBV2 and TRBJ1-2, with D maybe TRBD1 (5 bases). The CDR3 contains 15 residues. CDR1 and CDR2 from the germline V gene are SNHLY and FYNNEI. V lost 6 bases and J 8 bases, leaving 22 bases between the germline ends. The CDR3 reads CASRAESGGEKGYTF. The CDR3 coding sequence is TGTGCCAGCAGGGCCGAATCCGGGGGGGAAAAGGGCTACACCTTC.

Only one count was recorded for this clone. The chain carries TRBV28 and TRBJ2-1; TRBD2 aligns across 10 bases. V was clipped by 9 bases and J by 2 bases; unmatched bases: 1. The CDR3 covers 13 residues. CDR1 is MDHEN, CDR2 SYDVKM, per germline. CDR3 coding DNA: TGTGCCAGTCTAGCGGGGGCCTACAATGAGCAGTTCTTC. Protein sequence: CASLAGAYNEQFF.

Note on this clone: Other DNA sequences in the sample encode the same CDR3. This chain uses TRBV5-1 with TRBJ1-1; 7 positions match TRBD1. The germline V gene encodes CDR1 SGHRS and CDR2 YFSETQ. The J segment lost 0 bases and the V segment lost 4 bases, leaving 9 bases of the junction unmatched. The CDR3 consists of 16 residues. This CDR3 is CASSTHETGLNTEAFF. The CDR3 nucleotides are TGCGCCAGCAGCACCCATGAGACAGGGTTGAACACTGAAGCTTTCTTT.

CDR3 sequence: CASSATLAGGEQFF. CDR3 sequence (DNA): TGTGCCAGCAGTGCAACCCTAGCGGGGGGAGAGCAGTTCTTC. The rearrangement links TRBV25-1 to TRBJ2-1, with TRBD2 matching 11 bases. The CDR3 runs to 14 residues. Germline-derived CDR1 and CDR2 are MGHDK and SYGVNS. Germline trimming cut 4 bases from V and 10 bases from J; bases unmatched to any gene: 6.

J is TRBJ2-2 and V is TRBV9; D is unresolved. V shed 0 bases and J shed 1 base, with 7 bases lying between them. The CDR3 runs 15 residues. Looked up from germline, CDR1 is SGDLS and CDR2 is YYNGEE. CDR3 sequence (DNA): TGTGCCAGCAGCGTAGGATCAGGGAACACCGGGGAGCTGTTTTTT. This gives the protein CASSVGSGNTGELFF. The complete variable domain, with remaining parts taken from reference TRBV9 and TRBJ2-2, reads DSGVTQTPKHLITATGQRVTLRCSPRSGDLSVYWYQQSLDQGLQFLIQYYNGEERAKGNILERFSAQQFPDLHSELNLSSLELGDSALYFCASSVGSGNTGELFFGEGSRLTVL.

The count of this clone is one. This chain links TRBV11-2 with TRBJ2-7; TRBD1 is a possible D gene (6 bases). The CDR3 totals 13 residues. The V gene's germline CDR1 is SGHAT and CDR2 FQNNGV. V gave up 2 bases and J gave up 7 bases, with 12 bases separating them. In nucleotides, the CDR3 is TGTGCCAGCAGCTTATTAGGGGGAAGGGAGCAGTACTTC. Its protein product is CASSLLGGREQYF.

This clone was seen once. The chain carries TRBV5-5 and TRBJ2-5; 14 bases are a match to TRBD2. The germline CDR1 and CDR2 sequences are SGHKS and YYEKEE (reference sequence). V was clipped by 3 bases and J by 4 bases; unmatched bases: 11. This CDR3 has 18 amino acids. CDR3 region: CASSSGTSGRSYGETQYF. CDR3 coding DNA: TGTGCCAGCAGCTCGGGGACTAGCGGGAGATCGTATGGAGAGACCCAGTACTTC.

V is TRBV4-1 and J is TRBJ1-1; D not certain. The V gene's germline CDR1 is MGHRA and CDR2 YSYEKL. The CDR3 has 14 amino acids. V was trimmed by 2 bases and J by 1 base, leaving 8 bases between them. DNA of the CDR3: TGCGCCAGCAGCCAACCAAATTCGAACACTGAAGCTTTCTTT. It yields the protein CASSQPNSNTEAFF.

This rearrangement joins TRBV6-5 to TRBJ2-7; 8 positions match TRBD1. CDR1 and CDR2 from the germline V gene are MNHEY and SVGAGI. V shed 6 bases, J shed 3 bases, and the junction held 10 bases outside the gene matches. CDR3 length: 15 residues. The CDR3 DNA reads TGTGCCAGCAGCGGAGACAGGGGAGGTTACTACGAGCAGTACTTC. Amino acid sequence: CASSGDRGGYYEQYF.

The genes are TRBV27 and TRBJ2-2, with 10 bases aligning to TRBD1. The CDR3 is 16 amino acids. Germline V CDR1 and CDR2: MNHEY, SMNVEV (reference sequence). J was trimmed by 6 bases and V by 6 bases; bases with no gene match: 10. The DNA of the CDR3 is TGTGCCAGCAGCCTTCCGGGACAGGGGAGGTCCGGGGAGCTGTTTTTT. Translating gives CASSLPGQGRSGELFF.

V gene TRBV2 combines with J gene TRBJ1-2; 7 nucleotides match TRBD1. After removal of 3 bases from V and 3 bases from J, the junction contained 4 bases not matched to a gene. This CDR3 has 14 residues. Germline V gives CDR1 SNHLY, CDR2 FYNNEI. The CDR3 loop reads CASSERGLYYGYTF. The CDR3 region has the DNA TGTGCCAGCAGTGAGAGGGGGCTATACTATGGCTACACCTTC.

The rearrangement links TRBV6-7 to TRBJ1-2, with D maybe TRBD1 (6 bases). TRBV6-7 is noted as an ORF with a role that remains uncertain. The V end lost 7 bases, the J end lost 6 bases, and 15 bases lay between the germline ends. This CDR3 contains 13 residues. CDR3: CASTQGGGDGYTF. Here the CDR3 DNA reads TGTGCCAGCACCCAAGGGGGGGGCGATGGCTACACCTTC.

This chain joins TRBV28 and TRBJ1-2; D call uncertain. Germline CDR1 MDHEN, CDR2 SYDVKM. This CDR3 is 13 amino acids long. V shed 2 bases and J shed 4 bases, with 8 bases lying between them. Here the CDR3 reads CASSLKQPYGYTF. The CDR3 DNA reads TGTGCCAGCAGTTTAAAACAGCCCTATGGCTACACCTTC.

The chain uses TRBV23-1 and TRBJ1-5; D gene ambiguous. TRBV23-1 is an ORF for which the function is uncertain. V gave up 6 bases and J gave up 5 bases, with 8 bases separating them. The CDR3 sequence is 12 residues long. The CDR3 protein is CASSHSDQPQHF. The CDR3 region has the DNA TGCGCCAGCAGCCACTCGGATCAGCCCCAGCATTTT.

The rearrangement links TRBV14 to TRBJ2-1; 11 bases are shared with TRBD2. The CDR3 length is 16 residues. Germline V gene data show CDR1 as SGHDN and CDR2 as FVKESK. V trimming: 3 bases; J trimming: 3 bases; junction bases outside the gene matches: 4. This CDR3 is CASSQVSGRDYNEQFF. CDR3 sequence (DNA): TGTGCCAGCAGCCAGGTTAGCGGGAGGGACTACAATGAGCAGTTCTTC.

The rearrangement uses TRBV2 and TRBJ2-2; 14 nucleotides match TRBD2. CDR3 length: 13 residues. V was clipped by 7 bases and J by 11 bases; unmatched bases: 3. The V gene's germline CDR1 is SNHLY and CDR2 FYNNEI. CDR3 in amino acids: CASNGLAGGELFF. The DNA for the CDR3 is TGTGCCAGCAATGGACTAGCGGGAGGAGAGCTGTTTTTT.

The genes are TRBV6-6 and TRBJ2-5; D is uncertain. The CDR3 length is 14 residues. The germline V gene encodes CDR1 MNHNY and CDR2 SVGAGI (reference sequence). The V end lost 2 bases, the J end lost 3 bases, and 10 bases lay between the germline ends. The CDR3 DNA reads TGTGCCAGCAGTTACCCTAGTTTCAAAGAGACCCAGTACTTC. The encoded protein is CASSYPSFKETQYF.

To note about this clone: A read error may account for a junction end that differs from germline. This chain connects TRBV5-1 to TRBJ2-6; tentative D call: TRBD1 (5 bases). Looked up from germline, CDR1 is SGHRS and CDR2 is YFSETQ. The CDR3 runs to 15 residues. The CDR3 coding sequence is TGCGCCAGCAGCTTGATGACAGCTGGGGTCAACGTCCTGACTTTC. It yields the protein CASSLMTAGVNVLTF.

This clone appeared once. This chain joins TRBV29-1 and TRBJ2-1; TRBD1 is a possible D gene (7 bases). Germline V CDR1 and CDR2: SQVTM, ANQGSEA. V lost 3 bases and J 6 bases, leaving 21 bases between the germline ends. The CDR3 consists of 16 residues. CDR3 protein: CSVDRPDRVGLNEQFF. The CDR3 DNA reads TGCAGCGTTGATAGGCCTGACAGGGTGGGACTCAATGAGCAGTTCTTC.

Remarks on this clone: Distinct nucleotide sequences in the sample also encode this CDR3. The rearrangement uses TRBV5-4 and TRBJ2-1, with TRBD2 identical over 10 bases. The V and J ends lost 0 bases and 6 bases, in that order; junction bases with no gene match: 3. The length of the CDR3 is 15 residues. Germline CDR1 SGHNT, CDR2 YYREEE (reference sequence). This CDR3 is CASSLGLAGVNEQFF. CDR3 DNA sequence: TGTGCCAGCAGCTTGGGGCTAGCGGGAGTCAATGAGCAGTTCTTC.